These 15 T cell receptor beta chains came from one sample sequenced in a study of OX40 agonist ivuxolimab in advanced cancers. Profiling relied on immunoSEQ multiplex PCR, and the TCRdb table lists in-frame clones only, not all of them. Of tens of thousands of clones in the sample, 90% were seen once. The sequenced sample was CD4+ or CD8+ T cells sorted from blood, obtained in a trial of the OX40 agonist ivuxolimab. These TCRs come from an adult with an advanced solid tumor such as melanoma, head and neck, liver or kidney cancer.

As concerns this clone: One end of the junction does not line up with germline, which may come from a read error. V and J are TRBV5-1 and TRBJ1-6, with D tentatively TRBD1 (5 bases). Germline-derived CDR1 and CDR2 are SGHRS and YFSETQ. The CDR3 consists of 15 residues. CDR3 amino acids: CASRLGPERDSPLHF. The DNA for the CDR3 is TGCGCCAGCAGGTTGGGGCCGGAACGGGATTCACCCCTCCACTTT.

The chain has TRBV5-5 and TRBJ2-7, with D perhaps TRBD2 (6 bases). Trimming removed 0 bases at V and 5 bases at J, with 12 bases between. This CDR3 comprises 14 residues. Looked up from germline, CDR1 is SGHKS and CDR2 is YYEKEE (reference sequence). CDR3 loop: CASSLAPGVDEQYF. In nucleotides, the CDR3 is TGTGCCAGCAGCTTGGCCCCGGGAGTAGACGAGCAGTACTTC.

The V gene is TRBV4-1, the J gene TRBJ1-6; weak D call: TRBD1 (5 bases). The germline V and J ends were trimmed by 0 bases and 10 bases, with 13 bases remaining between them. CDR1 and CDR2 (germline): MGHRA, YSYEKL. The CDR3 is made up of 15 amino acids. CDR3 loop: CASSQDRAGGSPLHF. CDR3 DNA sequence: TGCGCCAGCAGCCAAGACAGGGCTGGTGGGTCACCCCTCCACTTT.

The chain has TRBV4-2 and TRBJ2-7, with TRBD2 matching 8 bases. This CDR3 has 16 amino acids. Germline V gives CDR1 LGHNA, CDR2 YNFKEQ. Germline trimming cut 3 bases from V and 3 bases from J; bases unmatched to any gene: 10. CDR3 nucleotide sequence: TGTGCCAGCAGCCAGGGGGGGTCGGGAGGGAGCTACGAGCAGTACTTC. Amino acid sequence: CASSQGGSGGSYEQYF.

The rearrangement links TRBV4-1 to TRBJ2-7; no definite D call. Trimming took 1 base from V and 1 from J, leaving 14 bases between them. Germline V gene lookup returns CDR1 MGHRA and CDR2 YSYEKL. The CDR3 consists of 16 residues. CDR3 loop: CASSQVTEPNSYEQYF. DNA for the CDR3: TGCGCCAGCAGCCAAGTCACCGAACCAAATTCCTACGAGCAGTACTTC.

This clone was detected only a few times. The chain uses TRBV5-5 and TRBJ1-5; TRBD1 matches 10 bases. Trimming at V came to 3 bases and at J to 7 bases, leaving 7 bases not matched to a gene. The CDR3 covers 15 residues. Per the germline V gene, CDR1 is SGHKS and CDR2 is YYEKEE (reference sequence). CDR3 region: CASSWGQGQGQPQHF. CDR3 DNA sequence: TGTGCCAGCAGCTGGGGACAGGGGCAGGGACAGCCCCAGCATTTT.

The rearrangement joins TRBV9 to TRBJ1-4, with 8 positions matching TRBD1. Germline trimming cut 2 bases from V and 8 bases from J; bases unmatched to any gene: 8. Germline V CDR1 and CDR2: SGDLS, YYNGEE. The CDR3 has 15 residues. This chain's CDR3 is CASSVGQGWGEKLFF. In nucleotides, the CDR3 is TGTGCCAGCAGCGTTGGACAGGGCTGGGGGGAAAAACTGTTTTTT.

The rearrangement links TRBV9 to TRBJ2-1; D possibly corresponds to TRBD1 (6 bases). This CDR3 has 12 amino acids. V was cut by 3 bases and J by 13 bases, with 14 bases left in between. Germline V gene data show CDR1 as SGDLS and CDR2 as YYNGEE. The CDR3 DNA reads TGTGCCAGCAGCGGGTTAGGGGACAAACAGTTCTTC. Residues: CASSGLGDKQFF. The full variable domain, with the rest looked up from reference TRBV9 and TRBJ2-1, is DSGVTQTPKHLITATGQRVTLRCSPRSGDLSVYWYQQSLDQGLQFLIQYYNGEERAKGNILERFSAQQFPDLHSELNLSSLELGDSALYFCASSGLGDKQFFGPGTRLTVL.

The chain carries TRBV15 and TRBJ1-1; perhaps TRBD1 as D (5 bases). Trimming shortened V by 5 bases and J by 3 bases, and 19 bases separated the two germline ends. This CDR3 has 16 residues. Germline V gene data show CDR1 as LNHNV and CDR2 as YYDKDF (reference sequence). The CDR3 spells CATSLGARVRYTEAFF. The CDR3 region has the DNA TGTGCCACCAGCTTAGGGGCCAGGGTTCGATACACTGAAGCTTTCTTT.

The chain couples TRBV11-2 to TRBJ2-7; 10 nucleotides agree with TRBD1. There are 16 residues in the CDR3. Germline assignment: CDR1 SGHAT and CDR2 FQNNGV. The V and J ends lost 4 bases and 3 bases, in that order; junction bases with no gene match: 9. Written as DNA, the CDR3 is TGTGCCAGCAGCTCCATAACCGGGACAGGGGACTACGAGCAGTACTTC. This gives the protein CASSSITGTGDYEQYF.

This sequence joins TRBV5-1 and TRBJ2-3, with D uncertain. The CDR3 covers 12 residues. The ends were cut back, 4 bases at V and 5 bases at J, with 8 bases in the middle. The V gene's germline CDR1 is SGHRS and CDR2 YFSETQ. The CDR3 is CASSQPRDTQYF. DNA for the CDR3: TGCGCCAGCAGCCAACCAAGAGATACGCAGTATTTT.

The chain couples TRBV7-6 to TRBJ2-6, with D unresolved. CDR3 length: 14 amino acids. The germline V gene encodes CDR1 SGHVS and CDR2 FNYEAQ. V lost 0 bases, J lost 4 bases, and 4 bases lay in between. The CDR3 protein is CASSLAGGANVLTF. CDR3 sequence (DNA): TGTGCCAGCAGCTTAGCGGGCGGGGCCAACGTCCTGACTTTC.

The chain uses TRBV7-3 and TRBJ2-7; D may be TRBD2 (6 bases). The germline V gene encodes CDR1 SGHTA and CDR2 FQGTGA. Trimming removed 2 bases at V and 3 bases at J, with 14 bases between. This CDR3 has 15 residues. The CDR3 is CASSLLAGTNYEQYF. In DNA form, the CDR3 reads TGTGCCAGCAGCTTACTGGCGGGAACAAACTACGAGCAGTACTTC.

V usage is TRBV28 and J usage is TRBJ2-7; 10 bases fit TRBD2. This CDR3 comprises 17 residues. Germline CDR1 and CDR2: MDHEN and SYDVKM. V dropped 7 bases and J dropped 6; count of bases not matched to a gene: 18. This CDR3 reads CASTQPLLAGEPPEQYF. For the CDR3, the DNA is TGTGCCAGCACCCAGCCCCTCCTAGCGGGAGAGCCTCCCGAGCAGTACTTC.

The chain employs TRBV2 and TRBJ2-2; a weak D match, TRBD2 (6 bases). V was trimmed by 7 bases and J by 7 bases, leaving 16 bases between them. The CDR3 extends over 14 amino acids. Germline CDR1 and CDR2: SNHLY and FYNNEI. CDR3 sequence reads: CASILTLAVGELFF. CDR3 coding DNA: TGTGCCAGCATCCTGACACTAGCAGTCGGGGAGCTGTTTTTT.